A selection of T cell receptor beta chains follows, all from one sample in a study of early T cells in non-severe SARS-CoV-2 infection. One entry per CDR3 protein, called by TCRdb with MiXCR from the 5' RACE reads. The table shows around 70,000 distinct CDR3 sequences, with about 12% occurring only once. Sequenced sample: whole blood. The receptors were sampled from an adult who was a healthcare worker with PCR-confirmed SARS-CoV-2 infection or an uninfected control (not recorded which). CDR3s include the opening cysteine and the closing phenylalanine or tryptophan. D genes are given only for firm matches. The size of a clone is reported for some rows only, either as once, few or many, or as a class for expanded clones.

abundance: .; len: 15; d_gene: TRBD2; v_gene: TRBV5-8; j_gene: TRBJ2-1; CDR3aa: CASSPMTSGYNEQFF; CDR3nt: TGTGCCAGCAGTCCGATGACTAGCGGTTACAATGAGCAGTTCTTC
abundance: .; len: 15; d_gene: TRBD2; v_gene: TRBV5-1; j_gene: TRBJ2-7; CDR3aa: CASSLRSGTAYEQYF; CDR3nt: TGCGCCAGCAGCTTGAGAAGCGGGACTGCCTACGAGCAGTACTTC
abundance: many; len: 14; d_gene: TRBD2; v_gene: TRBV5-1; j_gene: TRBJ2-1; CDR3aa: CASSSSGSGNEQFF; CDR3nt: TGCGCCAGCAGCTCAAGCGGGAGCGGCAATGAGCAGTTCTTC
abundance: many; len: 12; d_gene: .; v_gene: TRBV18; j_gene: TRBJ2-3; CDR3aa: CASSPRTDTQYF; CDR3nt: TGTGCCAGCTCACCAAGGACAGATACGCAGTATTTT
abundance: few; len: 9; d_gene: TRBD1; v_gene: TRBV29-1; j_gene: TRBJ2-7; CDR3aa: CSVVQGAVF; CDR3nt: TGCAGCGTTGTCCAGGGGGCCGTCTTC
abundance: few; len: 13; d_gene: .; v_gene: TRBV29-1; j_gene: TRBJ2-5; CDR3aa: CSVVERGQETQYF; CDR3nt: TGCAGCGTTGTGGAGAGGGGGCAAGAGACCCAGTACTTC
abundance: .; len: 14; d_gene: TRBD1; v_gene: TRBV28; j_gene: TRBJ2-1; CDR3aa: CASHRDRGYNEQFF; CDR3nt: TGTGCCAGCCACCGGGACAGGGGATATAATGAGCAGTTCTTC
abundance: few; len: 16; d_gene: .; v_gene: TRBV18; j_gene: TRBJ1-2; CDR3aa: CASSPRVAGPDNGYTF; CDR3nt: TGTGCCAGCTCACCACGGGTCGCAGGGCCGGACAATGGCTACACCTTC
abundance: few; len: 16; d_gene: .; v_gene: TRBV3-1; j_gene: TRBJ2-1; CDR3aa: CASSSIRDLPYNEQFF; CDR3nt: TGTGCCAGCAGCTCAATCCGGGACCTTCCCTACAATGAGCAGTTCTTC
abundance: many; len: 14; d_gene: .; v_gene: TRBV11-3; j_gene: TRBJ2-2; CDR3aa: CASSFPENTGELFF; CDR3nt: TGTGCCAGCAGCTTCCCCGAGAACACCGGGGAGCTGTTTTTT
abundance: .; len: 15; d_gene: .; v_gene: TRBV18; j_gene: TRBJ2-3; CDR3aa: CASSPTYETVDTQYF; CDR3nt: TGTGCCAGCTCACCAACGTATGAGACAGTCGATACGCAGTATTTT
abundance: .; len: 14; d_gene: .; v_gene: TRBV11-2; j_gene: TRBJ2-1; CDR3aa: CASSPPRGDNEQFF; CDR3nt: TGTGCCAGCAGCCCCCCCAGGGGGGACAATGAGCAGTTCTTC
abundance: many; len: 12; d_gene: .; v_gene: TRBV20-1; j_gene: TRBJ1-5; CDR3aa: CSAPGIHQPQHF; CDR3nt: TGCAGTGCCCCCGGGATCCATCAGCCCCAGCATTTT
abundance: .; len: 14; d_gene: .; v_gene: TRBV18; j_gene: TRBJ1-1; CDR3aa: CASLTGTRNTEAFF; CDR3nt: TGTGCCAGCTTAACCGGGACACGAAACACTGAAGCTTTCTTT
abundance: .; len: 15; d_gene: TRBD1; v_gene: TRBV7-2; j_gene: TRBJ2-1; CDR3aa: CASSLQGVLIMEQFF; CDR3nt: TGTGCCAGCAGCTTACAGGGGGTATTGATAATGGAGCAGTTCTTC
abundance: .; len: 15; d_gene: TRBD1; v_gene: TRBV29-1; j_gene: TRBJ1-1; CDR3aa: CSVGFLGQGGTEAFF; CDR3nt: TGCAGCGTTGGCTTTTTGGGACAGGGAGGAACTGAAGCTTTCTTT
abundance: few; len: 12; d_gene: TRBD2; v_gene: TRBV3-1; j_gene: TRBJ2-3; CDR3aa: CASSLTSGTQYF; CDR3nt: TGTGCCAGCAGCCTCACTAGCGGAACGCAGTATTTT
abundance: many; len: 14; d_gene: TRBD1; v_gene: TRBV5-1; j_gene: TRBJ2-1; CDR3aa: CASSQGQGRDEQFF; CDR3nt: TGCGCCAGCAGCCAGGGACAGGGAAGAGATGAGCAGTTCTTC
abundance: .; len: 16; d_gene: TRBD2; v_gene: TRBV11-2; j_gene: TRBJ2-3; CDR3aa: CASSLAGGRASDTQYF; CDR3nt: TGTGCCAGCAGCTTAGCCGGCGGGAGGGCCTCGGATACGCAGTATTTT
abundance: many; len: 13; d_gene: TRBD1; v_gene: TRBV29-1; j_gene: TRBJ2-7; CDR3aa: CSVLTGAPYEQYF; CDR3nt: TGCAGCGTCTTGACAGGGGCCCCCTACGAGCAGTACTTC
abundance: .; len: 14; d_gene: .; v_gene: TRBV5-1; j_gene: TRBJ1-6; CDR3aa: CASSLDSVDSPLHF; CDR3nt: TGCGCCAGCAGCTTGGATTCGGTTGATTCACCCCTCCACTTT
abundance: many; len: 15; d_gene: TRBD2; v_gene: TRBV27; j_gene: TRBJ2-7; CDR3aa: CASSFGLAGSYEQYF; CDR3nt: TGTGCCAGCAGTTTTGGACTAGCGGGATCCTACGAGCAGTACTTC
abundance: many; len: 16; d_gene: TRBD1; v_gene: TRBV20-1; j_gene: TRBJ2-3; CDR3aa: CSATLRDREISDTQYF; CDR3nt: TGCAGTGCTACCCTAAGGGACAGGGAAATTTCCGATACGCAGTATTTT
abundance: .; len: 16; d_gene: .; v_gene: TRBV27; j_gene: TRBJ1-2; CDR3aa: CASSLWAGNGNYGYTF; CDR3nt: TGTGCCAGCAGTTTATGGGCAGGAAATGGAAACTATGGCTACACCTTC
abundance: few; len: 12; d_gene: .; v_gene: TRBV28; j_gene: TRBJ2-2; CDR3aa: CASSRLAGELFF; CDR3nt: TGTGCCAGCAGTCGACTAGCCGGGGAGCTGTTTTTT
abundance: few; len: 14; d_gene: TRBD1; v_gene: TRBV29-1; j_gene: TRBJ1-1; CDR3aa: CSVEFGQGNTEAFF; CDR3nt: TGCAGCGTTGAATTCGGACAGGGGAACACTGAAGCTTTCTTT
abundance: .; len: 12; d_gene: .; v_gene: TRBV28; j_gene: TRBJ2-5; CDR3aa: CASSSGQETQYF; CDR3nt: TGTGCCAGCAGTTCCGGCCAAGAGACCCAGTACTTC
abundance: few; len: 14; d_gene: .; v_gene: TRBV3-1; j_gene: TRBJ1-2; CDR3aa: CASSQLTGPYGYTF; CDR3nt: TGTGCCAGCAGCCAATTAACAGGGCCATATGGCTACACCTTC